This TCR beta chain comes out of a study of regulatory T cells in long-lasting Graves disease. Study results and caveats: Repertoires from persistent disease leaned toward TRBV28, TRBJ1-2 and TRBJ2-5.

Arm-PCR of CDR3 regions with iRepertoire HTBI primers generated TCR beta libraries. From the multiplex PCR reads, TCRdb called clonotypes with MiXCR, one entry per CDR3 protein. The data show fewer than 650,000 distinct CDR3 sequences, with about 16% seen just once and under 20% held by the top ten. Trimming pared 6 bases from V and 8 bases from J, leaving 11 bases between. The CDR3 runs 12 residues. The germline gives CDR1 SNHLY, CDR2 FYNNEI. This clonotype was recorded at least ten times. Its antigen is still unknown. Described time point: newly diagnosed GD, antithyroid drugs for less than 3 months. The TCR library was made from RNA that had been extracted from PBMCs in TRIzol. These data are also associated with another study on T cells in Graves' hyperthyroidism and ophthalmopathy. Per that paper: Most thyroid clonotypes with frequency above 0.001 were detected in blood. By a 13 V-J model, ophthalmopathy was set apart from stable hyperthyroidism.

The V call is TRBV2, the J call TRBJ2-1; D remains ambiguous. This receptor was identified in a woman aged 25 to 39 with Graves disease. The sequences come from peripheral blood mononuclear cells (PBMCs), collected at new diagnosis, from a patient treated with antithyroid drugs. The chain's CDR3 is CASRIWVDEQFF. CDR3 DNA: TGTGCCAGCAGGATATGGGTTGATGAGCAGTTCTTC.